This TCR beta chain was recorded in a study of beta chain features in type 1 diabetes. Broader study findings: The study found moderately but significantly shorter TCRB CDR3s in all four CD4+ subsets of Type 1 diabetes patients. Patients with type 1 diabetes carried fewer insertions and had more deletions at their VDJ junctions. The naive, central memory and Treg TCRB repertoires of patients appeared to be more similar to one another than those of healthy donors.

Every single donor gave one heparinised blood draw, and these averaged about 116 mL. On this clone itself: What it binds is unknown.

The CDR3 is 15 residues long. In germline, CDR1 is LGHNA, CDR2 YNFKEQ. Between the trimmed V and J ends, which lost 0 bases and 4 bases, there was a span of 10 bases. cDNA synthesis used the whole RNA isolate, giving expressed TCRB sequences. Clones were sequenced by immunoSEQ multiplex PCR, and TCRdb holds only the in-frame ones, with some missing. The profile shows approximately 120,000 clones, 40% of them singletons. Specimen: stem cell memory CD4+ T cells from blood. The TCR sequence derives from a woman between 18 and 29 years old in good health. This chain connects TRBV4-2 to TRBJ1-5, with a possible D match to TRBD1 (5 bases). CDR3 region: CASSQDAGGNQPQHF. The CDR3 DNA sequence: TGTGCCAGCAGCCAAGACGCCGGGGGAAATCAGCCCCAGCATTTT.